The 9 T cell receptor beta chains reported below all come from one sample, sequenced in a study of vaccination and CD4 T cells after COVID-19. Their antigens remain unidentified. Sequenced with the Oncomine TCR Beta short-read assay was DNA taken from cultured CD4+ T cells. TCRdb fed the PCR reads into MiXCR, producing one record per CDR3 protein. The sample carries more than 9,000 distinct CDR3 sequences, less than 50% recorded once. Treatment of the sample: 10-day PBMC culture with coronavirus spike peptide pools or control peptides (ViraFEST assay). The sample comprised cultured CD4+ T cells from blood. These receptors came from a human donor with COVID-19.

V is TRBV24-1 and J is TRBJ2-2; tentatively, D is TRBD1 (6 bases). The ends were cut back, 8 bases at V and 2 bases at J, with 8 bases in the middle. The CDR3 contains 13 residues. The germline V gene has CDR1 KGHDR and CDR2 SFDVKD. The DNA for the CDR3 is TGTGCCACCACCAGGGGCAACACCGGGGAGCTGTTTTTT. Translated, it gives CATTRGNTGELFF.

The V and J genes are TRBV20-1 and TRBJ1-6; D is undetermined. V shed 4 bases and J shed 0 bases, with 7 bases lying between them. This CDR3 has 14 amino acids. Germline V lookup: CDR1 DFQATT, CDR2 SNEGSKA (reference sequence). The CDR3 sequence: CSAKETSYNSPLHF. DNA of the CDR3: TGCAGTGCTAAAGAAACCTCCTATAATTCACCCCTCCACTTT.

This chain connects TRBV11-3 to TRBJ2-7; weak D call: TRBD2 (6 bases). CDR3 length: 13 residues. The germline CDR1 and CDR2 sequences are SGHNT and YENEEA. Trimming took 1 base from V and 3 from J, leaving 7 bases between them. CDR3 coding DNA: TGTGCCAGCAGCTTAGGCGGGGACTACGAGCAGTACTTC. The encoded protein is CASSLGGDYEQYF. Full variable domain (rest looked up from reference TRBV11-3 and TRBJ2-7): EAGVVQSPRYKIIEKKQPVAFWCNPISGHNTLYWYLQNLGQGPELLIRYENEEAVDDSQLPKDRFSAERLKGVDSTLKIQPAELGDSAVYLCASSLGGDYEQYFGPGTRLTVT.

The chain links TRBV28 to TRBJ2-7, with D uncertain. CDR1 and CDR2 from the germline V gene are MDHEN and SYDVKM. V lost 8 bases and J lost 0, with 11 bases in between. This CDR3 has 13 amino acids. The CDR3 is CASSYSSSYEQYF. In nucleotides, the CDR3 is TGTGCCAGCTCCTACTCGAGCTCCTACGAGCAGTACTTC. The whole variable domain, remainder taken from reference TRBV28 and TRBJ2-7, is DVKVTQSSRYLVKRTGEKVFLECVQDMDHENMFWYRQDPGLGLRLIYFSYDVKMKEKGDIPEGYSVSREKKERFSLILESASTNQTSMYLCASSYSSSYEQYFGPGTRLTVT.

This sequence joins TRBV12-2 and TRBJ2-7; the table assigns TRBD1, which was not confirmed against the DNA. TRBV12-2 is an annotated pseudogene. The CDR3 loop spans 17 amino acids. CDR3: CASRLAPGQGKYYEQYF. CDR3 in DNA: TGTGCAAGTCGCTTAGCCCCGGGACAGGGAAAATACTACGAGCAGTACTTC.

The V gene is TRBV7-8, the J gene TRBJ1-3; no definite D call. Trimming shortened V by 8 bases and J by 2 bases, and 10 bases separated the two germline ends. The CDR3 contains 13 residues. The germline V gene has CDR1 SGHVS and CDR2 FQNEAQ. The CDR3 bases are TGTGCCAGCTCCCAGACCACTGGAAACACCATATATTTT. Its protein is CASSQTTGNTIYF.

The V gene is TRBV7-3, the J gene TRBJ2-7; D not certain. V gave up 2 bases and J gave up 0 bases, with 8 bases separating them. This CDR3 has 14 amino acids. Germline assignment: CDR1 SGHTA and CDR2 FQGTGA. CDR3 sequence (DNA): TGTGCCAGCAGCTTACAGGCCAGCTCCTACGAGCAGTACTTC. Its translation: CASSLQASSYEQYF.

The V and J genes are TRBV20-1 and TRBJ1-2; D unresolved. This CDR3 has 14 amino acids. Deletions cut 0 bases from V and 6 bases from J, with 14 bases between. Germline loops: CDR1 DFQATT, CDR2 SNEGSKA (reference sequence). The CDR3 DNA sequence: TGCAGTGCTAGAGATGAGCTCCAGATCGATGGCTACACCTTC. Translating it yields CSARDELQIDGYTF.

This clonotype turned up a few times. CDR3 DNA: TGTGCCAGCAGCTTAGCGTTGATGGCGGACTACACCTTC. Protein sequence: CASSLALMADYTF. The chain employs TRBV7-3 and TRBJ1-2; no definite D call. Trimming took 2 bases from V and 10 from J, leaving 14 bases between them. The CDR3 runs 13 residues. The V gene's germline CDR1 is SGHTA and CDR2 FQGTGA.